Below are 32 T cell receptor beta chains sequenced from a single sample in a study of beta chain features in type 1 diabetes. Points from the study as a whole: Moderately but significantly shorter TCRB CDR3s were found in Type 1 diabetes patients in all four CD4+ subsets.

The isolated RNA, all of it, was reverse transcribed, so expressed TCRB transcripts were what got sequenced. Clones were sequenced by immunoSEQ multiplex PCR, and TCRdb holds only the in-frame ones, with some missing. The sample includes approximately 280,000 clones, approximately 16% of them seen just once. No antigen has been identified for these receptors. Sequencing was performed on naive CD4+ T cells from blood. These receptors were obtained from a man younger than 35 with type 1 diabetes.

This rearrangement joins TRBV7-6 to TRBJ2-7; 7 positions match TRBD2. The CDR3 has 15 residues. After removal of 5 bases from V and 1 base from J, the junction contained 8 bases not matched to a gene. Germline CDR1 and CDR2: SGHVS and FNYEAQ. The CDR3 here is CASSLSGIGSYEQYF. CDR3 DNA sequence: TGTGCCAGCAGCCTGAGCGGGATCGGATCCTACGAGCAGTACTTC.

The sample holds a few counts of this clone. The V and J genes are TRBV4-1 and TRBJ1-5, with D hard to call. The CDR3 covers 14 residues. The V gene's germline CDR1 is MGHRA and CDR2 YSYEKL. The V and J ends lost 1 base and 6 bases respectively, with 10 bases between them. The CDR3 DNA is TGCGCCAGCAGCCAAGTTACTCCGGGTCAGCCCCAGCATTTT. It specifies CASSQVTPGQPQHF.

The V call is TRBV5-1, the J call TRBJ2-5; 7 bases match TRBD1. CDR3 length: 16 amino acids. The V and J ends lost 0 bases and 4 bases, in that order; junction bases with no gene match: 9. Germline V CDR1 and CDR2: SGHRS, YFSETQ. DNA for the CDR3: TGCGCCAGCAGCTTGGCCCCTGAGGGGGCTGGAGAGACCCAGTACTTC. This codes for CASSLAPEGAGETQYF.

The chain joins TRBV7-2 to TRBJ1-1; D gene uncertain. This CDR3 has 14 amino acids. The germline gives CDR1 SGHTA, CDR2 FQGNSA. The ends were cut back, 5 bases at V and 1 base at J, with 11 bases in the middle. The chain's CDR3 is CASSKRGRNTEAFF. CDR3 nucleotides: TGTGCCAGCAGCAAAAGAGGAAGGAACACTGAAGCTTTCTTT.

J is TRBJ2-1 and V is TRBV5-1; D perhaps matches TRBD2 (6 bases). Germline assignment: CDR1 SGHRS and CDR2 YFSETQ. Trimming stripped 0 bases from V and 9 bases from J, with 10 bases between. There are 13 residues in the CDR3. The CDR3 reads CASSLAGRSEQFF. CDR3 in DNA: TGCGCCAGCAGCTTGGCGGGGAGGAGTGAGCAGTTCTTC.

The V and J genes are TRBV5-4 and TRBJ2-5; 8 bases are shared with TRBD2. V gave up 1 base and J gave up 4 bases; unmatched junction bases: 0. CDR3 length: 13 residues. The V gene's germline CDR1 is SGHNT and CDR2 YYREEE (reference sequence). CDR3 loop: CASSLSGRETQYF. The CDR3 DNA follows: TGTGCCAGCAGCTTGAGCGGGAGAGAGACCCAGTACTTC.

The CDR3 DNA reads as TGTGCCATCAGTACAGGGGGAATCGGTCAGCCCCAGCATTTT. Its translation is CAISTGGIGQPQHF. The chain couples TRBV10-3 to TRBJ1-5; 8 positions match TRBD1. V gave up 5 bases and J gave up 6 bases; unmatched junction bases: 6. In germline, CDR1 is ENHRY, CDR2 SYGVKD. This CDR3 comprises 14 residues.

In nucleotides, the CDR3 is TGCGCCAGCAGCTTGGCTAGCGGGAGCTACAATGAGCAGTTCTTC. Translation: CASSLASGSYNEQFF. The rearrangement links TRBV5-1 to TRBJ2-1; TRBD2 agrees at 10 bases. The J segment lost 3 bases and the V segment lost 0 bases, leaving 0 bases of the junction unmatched. The CDR3 spans 15 residues. CDR1 and CDR2 from the germline V gene are SGHRS and YFSETQ.

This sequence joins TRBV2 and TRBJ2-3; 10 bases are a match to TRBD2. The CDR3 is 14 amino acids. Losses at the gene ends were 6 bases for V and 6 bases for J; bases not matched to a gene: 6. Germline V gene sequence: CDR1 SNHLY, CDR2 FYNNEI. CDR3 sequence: CASSASGSTDTQYF. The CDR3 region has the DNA TGTGCCAGCAGCGCTAGCGGGAGTACGGATACGCAGTATTTT.

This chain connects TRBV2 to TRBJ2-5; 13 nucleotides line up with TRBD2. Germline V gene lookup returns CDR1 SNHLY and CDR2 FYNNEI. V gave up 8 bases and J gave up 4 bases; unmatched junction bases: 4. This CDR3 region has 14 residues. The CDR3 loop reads CASGGLAGSETQYF. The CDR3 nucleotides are TGTGCCAGCGGGGGACTAGCGGGGTCAGAGACCCAGTACTTC.

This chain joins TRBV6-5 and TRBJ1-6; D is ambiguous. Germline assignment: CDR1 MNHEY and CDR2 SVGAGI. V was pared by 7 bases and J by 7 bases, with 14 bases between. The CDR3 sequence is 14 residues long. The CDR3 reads CASTLGGLNSPLHF. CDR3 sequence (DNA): TGTGCCAGCACCCTCGGAGGGTTGAATTCACCCCTCCACTTT.

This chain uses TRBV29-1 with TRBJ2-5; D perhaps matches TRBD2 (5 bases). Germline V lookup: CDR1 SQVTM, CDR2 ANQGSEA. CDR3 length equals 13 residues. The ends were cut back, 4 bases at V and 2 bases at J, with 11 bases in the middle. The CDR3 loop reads CSVGGRFQETQYF. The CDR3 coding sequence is TGCAGCGTTGGAGGGAGATTTCAAGAGACCCAGTACTTC.

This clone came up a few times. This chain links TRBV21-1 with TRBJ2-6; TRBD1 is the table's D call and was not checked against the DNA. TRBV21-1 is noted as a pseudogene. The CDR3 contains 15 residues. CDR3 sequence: CASGHTGSGANVLTF. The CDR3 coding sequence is TGTGCCAGCGGCCACACAGGGTCTGGGGCCAACGTCCTGACTTTC.

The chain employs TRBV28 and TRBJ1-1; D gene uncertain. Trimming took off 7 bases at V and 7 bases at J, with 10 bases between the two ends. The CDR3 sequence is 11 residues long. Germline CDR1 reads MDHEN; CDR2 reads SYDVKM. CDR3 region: CASISRGEAFF. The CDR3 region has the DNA TGTGCCAGCATATCTCGGGGTGAAGCTTTCTTT.

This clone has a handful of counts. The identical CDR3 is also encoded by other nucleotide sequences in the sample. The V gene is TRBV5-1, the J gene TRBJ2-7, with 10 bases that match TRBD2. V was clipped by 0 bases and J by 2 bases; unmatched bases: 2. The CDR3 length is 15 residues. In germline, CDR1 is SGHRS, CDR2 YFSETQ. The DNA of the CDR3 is TGCGCCAGCAGCTTGGGGACTAGCGGAACCTACGAGCAGTACTTC. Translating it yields CASSLGTSGTYEQYF.

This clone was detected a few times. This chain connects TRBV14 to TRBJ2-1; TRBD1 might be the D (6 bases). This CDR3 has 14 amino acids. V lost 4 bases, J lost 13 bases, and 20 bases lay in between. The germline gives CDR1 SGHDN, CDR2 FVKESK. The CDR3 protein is CASSLTSGTPIQFF. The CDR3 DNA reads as TGTGCCAGCAGCCTAACCTCCGGGACACCCATTCAGTTCTTC. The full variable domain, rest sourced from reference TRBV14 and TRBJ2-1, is EAGVTQFPSHSVIEKGQTVTLRCDPISGHDNLYWYRRVMGKEIKFLLHFVKESKQDESGMPNNRFLAERTGGTYSTLKVQPAELEDSGVYFCASSLTSGTPIQFFGPGTRLTVL.

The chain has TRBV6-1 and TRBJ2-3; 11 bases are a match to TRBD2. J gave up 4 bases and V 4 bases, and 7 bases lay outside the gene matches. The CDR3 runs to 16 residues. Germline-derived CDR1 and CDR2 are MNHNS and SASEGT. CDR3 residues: CASSAISGGASDTQYF. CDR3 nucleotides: TGTGCCAGCAGTGCCATTAGCGGGGGGGCATCAGATACGCAGTATTTT.

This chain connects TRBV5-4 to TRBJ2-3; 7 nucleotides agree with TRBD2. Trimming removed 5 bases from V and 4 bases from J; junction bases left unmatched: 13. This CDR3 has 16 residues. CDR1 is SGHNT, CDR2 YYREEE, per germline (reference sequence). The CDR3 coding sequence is TGTGCCAGCAGTCGCAGACTAGCCCGGGGGGCAGATACGCAGTATTTT. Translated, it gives CASSRRLARGADTQYF.

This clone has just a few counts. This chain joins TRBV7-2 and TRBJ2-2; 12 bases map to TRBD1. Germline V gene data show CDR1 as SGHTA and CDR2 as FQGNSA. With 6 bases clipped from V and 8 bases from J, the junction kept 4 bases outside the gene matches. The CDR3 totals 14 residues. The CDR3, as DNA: TGTGCCAGCAGGGGGACAGGGGGCTCGGGGGAGCTGTTTTTT. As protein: CASRGTGGSGELFF.

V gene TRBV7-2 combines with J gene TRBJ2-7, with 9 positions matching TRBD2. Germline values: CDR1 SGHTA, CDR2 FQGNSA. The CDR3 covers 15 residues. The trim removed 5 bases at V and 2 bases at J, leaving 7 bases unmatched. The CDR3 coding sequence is TGTGCCAGCAGCCCTAGCGGGATGGAAACCTACGAGCAGTACTTC. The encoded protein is CASSPSGMETYEQYF.

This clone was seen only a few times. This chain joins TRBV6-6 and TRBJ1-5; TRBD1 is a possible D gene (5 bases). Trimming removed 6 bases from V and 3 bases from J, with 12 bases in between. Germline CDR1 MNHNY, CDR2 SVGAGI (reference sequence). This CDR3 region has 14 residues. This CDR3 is CASSSDSDNQPQHF. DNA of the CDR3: TGTGCCAGCAGCAGCGACAGCGACAATCAGCCCCAGCATTTT.

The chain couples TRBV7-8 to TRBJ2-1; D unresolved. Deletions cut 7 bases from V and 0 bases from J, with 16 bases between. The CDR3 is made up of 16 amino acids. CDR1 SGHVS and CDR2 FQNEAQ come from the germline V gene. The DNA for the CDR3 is TGTGCCAGCACCCGAAACCTGGAGAGCTCCTACAATGAGCAGTTCTTC. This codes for CASTRNLESSYNEQFF.

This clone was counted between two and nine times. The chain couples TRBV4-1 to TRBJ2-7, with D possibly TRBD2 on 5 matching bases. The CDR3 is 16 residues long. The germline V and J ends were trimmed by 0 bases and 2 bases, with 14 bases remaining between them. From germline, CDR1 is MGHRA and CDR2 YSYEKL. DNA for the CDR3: TGCGCCAGCAGCCAAGAGGCGGGTATAATCACCTACGAGCAGTACTTC. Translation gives CASSQEAGIITYEQYF.

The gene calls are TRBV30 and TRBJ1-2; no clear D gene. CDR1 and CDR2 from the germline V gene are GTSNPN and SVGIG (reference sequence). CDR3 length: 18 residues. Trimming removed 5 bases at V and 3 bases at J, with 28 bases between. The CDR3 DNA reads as TGTGCCTGGGACTCGGTTTTCCCACCGGCGCTTTCGTACTATGGCTACACCTTC. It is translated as CAWDSVFPPALSYYGYTF.

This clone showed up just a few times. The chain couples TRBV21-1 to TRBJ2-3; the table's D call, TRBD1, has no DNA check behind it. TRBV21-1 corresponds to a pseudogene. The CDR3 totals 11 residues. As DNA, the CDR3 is TGTGCCAGCAGTTTCAAAGATACGCAGTATTTT. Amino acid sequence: CASSFKDTQYF.

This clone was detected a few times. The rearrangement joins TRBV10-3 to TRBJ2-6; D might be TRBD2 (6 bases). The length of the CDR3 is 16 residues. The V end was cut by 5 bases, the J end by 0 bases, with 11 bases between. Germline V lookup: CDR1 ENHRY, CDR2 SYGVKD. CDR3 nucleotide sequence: TGTGCCATCAGTATTGGGGGGAGCTCTGGGGCCAACGTCCTGACTTTC. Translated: CAISIGGSSGANVLTF.

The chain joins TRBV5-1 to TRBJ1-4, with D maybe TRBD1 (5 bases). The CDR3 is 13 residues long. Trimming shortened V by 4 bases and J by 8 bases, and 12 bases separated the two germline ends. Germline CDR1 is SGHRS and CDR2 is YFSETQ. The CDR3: CASSLSGGEKLFF. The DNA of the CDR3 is TGCGCCAGCAGCCTGAGTGGGGGGGAAAAACTGTTTTTT.

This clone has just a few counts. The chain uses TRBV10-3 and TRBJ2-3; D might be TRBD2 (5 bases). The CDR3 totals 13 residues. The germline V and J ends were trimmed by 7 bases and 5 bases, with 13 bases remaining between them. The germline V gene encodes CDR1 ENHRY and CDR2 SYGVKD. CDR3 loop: CAINGARGDTQYF. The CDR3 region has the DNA TGTGCCATCAATGGAGCACGGGGAGATACGCAGTATTTT.

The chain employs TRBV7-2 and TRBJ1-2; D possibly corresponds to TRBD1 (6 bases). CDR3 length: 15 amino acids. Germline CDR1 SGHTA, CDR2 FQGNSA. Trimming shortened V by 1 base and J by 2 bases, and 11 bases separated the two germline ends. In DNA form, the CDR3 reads TGTGCCAGCAGCTTAGTGGGCGGACAGAACTATGGCTACACCTTC. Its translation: CASSLVGGQNYGYTF.

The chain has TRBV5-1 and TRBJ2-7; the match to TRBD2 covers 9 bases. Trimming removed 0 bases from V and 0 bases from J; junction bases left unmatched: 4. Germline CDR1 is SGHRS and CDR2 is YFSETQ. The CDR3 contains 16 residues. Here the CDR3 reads CASSLGSSGISYEQYF. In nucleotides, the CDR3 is TGCGCCAGCAGCTTGGGGTCTAGCGGGATCTCCTACGAGCAGTACTTC.

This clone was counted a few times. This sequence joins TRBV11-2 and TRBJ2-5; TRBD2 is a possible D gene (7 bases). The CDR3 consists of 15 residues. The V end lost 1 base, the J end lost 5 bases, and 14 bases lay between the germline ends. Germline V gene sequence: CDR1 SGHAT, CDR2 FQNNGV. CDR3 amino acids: CASSLAGGPGETQYF. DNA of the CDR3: TGTGCCAGCAGCTTAGCCGGGGGGCCCGGGGAGACCCAGTACTTC.

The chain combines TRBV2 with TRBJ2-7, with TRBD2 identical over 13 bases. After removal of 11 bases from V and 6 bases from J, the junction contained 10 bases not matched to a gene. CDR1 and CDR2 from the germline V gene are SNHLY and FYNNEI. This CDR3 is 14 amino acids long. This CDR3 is CACSSTSGRSEQYF. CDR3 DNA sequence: TGTGCCTGCTCCTCGACTAGCGGGAGGTCCGAGCAGTACTTC.